The next 14 T cell receptor beta chains were all read from a single sample in a study of blood T cells in healthy people across ages. Combining a sample-barcoded 5' primer with a J-beta primer mix, a second PCR ran for roughly 7 to 11 cycles. TCRdb ran MiXCR on the 5' RACE reads and lists one entry per CDR3 protein. This sample carries about 1,800,000 distinct CDR3 sequences, about 28% of them seen once, and the ten largest clones take 7.7%. Input material: blood. The receptors derive from a woman aged 30 to 39 in good health.

This clonotype has a handful of counts. The CDR3 DNA reads TGCGCCAGCAGCGTAAGGGGGCTCGACACTGAAGCTTTCTTT. Amino acids: CASSVRGLDTEAFF. The rearrangement links TRBV5-1 to TRBJ1-1; 7 bases agree with TRBD1. The CDR3 loop spans 14 amino acids. J gave up 3 bases and V 4 bases, and 6 bases lay outside the gene matches. The V gene's germline CDR1 is SGHRS and CDR2 YFSETQ.

The V gene is TRBV29-1, the J gene TRBJ2-1, with D perhaps being TRBD1 or TRBD2 (5 bases each). Germline V gene sequence: CDR1 SQVTM, CDR2 ANQGSEA. The CDR3 has 13 residues. Trimming took off 4 bases at V and 9 bases at J, with 16 bases between the two ends. CDR3 nucleotides: TGCAGCGTTGTGTTAGCGACAGACAGTGAGCAGTTCTTC. This translates into CSVVLATDSEQFF.

V gene TRBV30 combines with J gene TRBJ1-1, with D hard to call. CDR3 length: 14 amino acids. Germline assignment: CDR1 GTSNPN and CDR2 SVGIG (reference sequence). Trimming removed 0 bases from V and 3 bases from J, with 11 bases in between. The CDR3, as DNA: TGTGCCTGGAGTGTTGGAGTTATGGACACTGAAGCTTTCTTT. Translated: CAWSVGVMDTEAFF.

This chain joins TRBV10-1 and TRBJ2-1; 11 bases agree with TRBD2. The J call is in doubt because the DNA end fits TRBJ2-7 better. Looked up from germline, CDR1 is WNHNN and CDR2 is SYGVQD (reference sequence). CDR3 length equals 16 residues. CDR3 sequence (DNA): TGCGCCAGCAGTGAGTCGACTAGCGGGACCTACAATGAGCAGTACTTC. Its protein is CASSESTSGTYNEQYF.

V gene TRBV9 combines with J gene TRBJ1-2, with 7 bases fitting TRBD1. The CDR3 has 13 amino acids. Looked up from germline, CDR1 is SGDLS and CDR2 is YYNGEE. The V and J ends lost 2 bases and 6 bases, in that order; junction bases with no gene match: 4. CDR3 in amino acids: CASSVTGQDGYTF. In nucleotides, the CDR3 is TGTGCCAGCAGCGTGACAGGGCAGGATGGCTACACCTTC.

V gene TRBV5-5 combines with J gene TRBJ2-1; TRBD2 matches 8 bases. V shed 4 bases and J 3 bases; nucleotides not matched to a gene: 6. CDR3 size: 15 residues. CDR1 SGHKS and CDR2 YYEKEE come from the germline V gene (reference sequence). CDR3 protein: CASSSLAGHYNEQFF. CDR3 nucleotides: TGTGCCAGCAGCAGTCTAGCGGGCCACTACAATGAGCAGTTCTTC.

This clonotype was observed a handful of times. V is TRBV4-1 and J is TRBJ2-1; 9 bases are shared with TRBD2. Germline values: CDR1 MGHRA, CDR2 YSYEKL. Trimming took 4 bases from V and 3 from J; bases not matched to a gene: 10. The CDR3 length is 17 residues. The CDR3 DNA reads TGCGCCAGCAGCCCATACTCTAGCGGGGCCGTCTACAATGAGCAGTTCTTC. Residues: CASSPYSSGAVYNEQFF.

The table lists this clonotype with a few counts. The rearrangement uses TRBV10-3 and TRBJ2-3, with D possibly TRBD1 on 5 matching bases. The V gene lost 7 bases and the J gene lost 2 bases, with 19 bases spanning the gap. From germline, CDR1 is ENHRY and CDR2 SYGVKD. This CDR3 has 16 residues. The CDR3 DNA reads TGTGCCATCAACCGAGGAAGGAACAGGAACACAGATACGCAGTATTTT. It translates to CAINRGRNRNTDTQYF.

This clonotype was detected a few times. J is TRBJ2-5 and V is TRBV24-1, with 7 nucleotides matching TRBD2. Looked up from germline, CDR1 is KGHDR and CDR2 is SFDVKD. V lost 2 bases to trimming and J lost 2 bases; unmatched junction nucleotides: 1. The length of the CDR3 is 14 residues. The CDR3, as DNA: TGTGCCACCAGTGATTCTAGCGGACAAGAGACCCAGTACTTC. This translates into CATSDSSGQETQYF.

V usage is TRBV7-3 and J usage is TRBJ2-7, with 11 bases matching TRBD1. J lost 7 bases, V lost 6 bases, and 14 bases had no gene match. The CDR3 runs 16 residues. Germline CDR1 SGHTA, CDR2 FQGTGA. The CDR3 sequence: CASRYEGQGVHLEQYF. The CDR3 DNA is TGTGCCAGCAGGTACGAGGGACAGGGGGTTCACCTGGAGCAGTACTTC.

In this sample, this clonotype turned up many times. V usage is TRBV4-3 and J usage is TRBJ2-1, with 7 bases matching TRBD1. The trim removed 1 base at V and 4 bases at J, leaving 4 bases unmatched. Per germline, CDR1 LGHNA and CDR2 YSLEER. CDR3 length: 15 residues. The CDR3 spells CASSQGGQQYNEQFF. The CDR3 DNA reads TGCGCCAGCAGCCAAGGGGGACAGCAGTACAATGAGCAGTTCTTC.

This clonotype occurred a few times. At one of its ends the junction is not consistent with the germline gene, which may arise from a read error. The gene calls are TRBV25-1 and TRBJ2-1, with a possible D match to TRBD2 (6 bases). This CDR3 comprises 16 residues. Germline V lookup: CDR1 MGHDK, CDR2 SYGVNS. The CDR3 loop is CASSESKGGRDNEQFF. The CDR3 nucleotides read TGTGCCAGTAGTGAAAGTAAAGGAGGGCGGGACAATGAGCAGTTCTTC.

The chain carries TRBV12-3 or TRBV12-4 and TRBJ2-3; 8 positions agree with TRBD2. Trimming cost V 3 bases and J 4 bases; bases outside gene matches: 6. The CDR3 loop spans 15 amino acids. Here the CDR3 reads CASSFWRGVSDTQYF. CDR3 in DNA: TGTGCCAGCAGTTTTTGGCGGGGGGTCTCAGATACGCAGTATTTT.

In this sample, this clonotype turned up many times. V gene TRBV29-1 combines with J gene TRBJ2-5, with 11 nucleotides matching TRBD2. V lost 5 bases, J lost 4 bases, and 6 bases stayed unmatched. Germline CDR1 reads SQVTM; CDR2 reads ANQGSEA. The CDR3 is 14 amino acids. This CDR3 is CSVQGLAGGETQYF. The CDR3 coding sequence is TGCAGCGTTCAAGGGCTAGCGGGAGGAGAGACCCAGTACTTC.